Below, 7 T cell receptor beta chains from the same sample are listed, as sequenced in a study of blood T cell repertoires in COVID-19. The data were produced by immunoSEQ multiplex PCR, yet TCRdb's version contains in-frame clones alone and is incomplete. Of more than 65,000 clones listed, 75% to 85% were seen once; the top ten hold about 6.9%. Material for sequencing was peripheral blood. The source of these receptors is a young man with COVID-19, enrolled during active disease.

The rearrangement joins TRBV6-5 to TRBJ2-2; 7 bases map to TRBD1. CDR3 length: 14 residues. CDR1 is MNHEY, CDR2 SVGAGI, per germline. Unmatched junction bases numbered 5, after V lost 5 bases and J lost 5 bases. The CDR3 bases are TGTGCCAGCAGTCTACAGGGGTTGACCGGGGAGCTGTTTTTT. Protein sequence: CASSLQGLTGELFF.

The chain recombines TRBV20-1 with TRBJ2-1, with TRBD2 as a possible D gene (5 bases). The V gene lost 1 base and the J gene lost 14 bases, with 12 bases spanning the gap. Germline CDR1 is DFQATT and CDR2 is SNEGSKA (reference sequence). CDR3 length: 11 residues. The CDR3 coding sequence is TGCAGTGCTAGAGCTAGCCGTGGGGAGTTCTTC. As protein: CSARASRGEFF.

The V gene is TRBV6-5, the J gene TRBJ2-3; 8 bases are a match to TRBD1. In germline, CDR1 is MNHEY, CDR2 SVGAGI. V lost 6 bases and J lost 6; bases outside the gene matches: 11. The CDR3 has 15 residues. The CDR3 DNA reads TGTGCCAGCAGATTACAGGGGGTTCGGTTCGATACGCAGTATTTT. Its translation: CASRLQGVRFDTQYF.

This chain uses TRBV5-4 with TRBJ1-1, with TRBD1 matching over 8 bases. The trim removed 4 bases at V and 0 bases at J, leaving 5 bases unmatched. CDR3 length: 15 residues. Germline assignment: CDR1 SGHNT and CDR2 YYREEE (reference sequence). For the CDR3, the DNA is TGTGCCAGCAGCGTGCACAGGGGGATGAACACTGAAGCTTTCTTT. Its protein product is CASSVHRGMNTEAFF.

The V and J genes are TRBV7-9 and TRBJ2-7; 13 bases match TRBD2. Germline values: CDR1 SEHNR, CDR2 FQNEAQ (reference sequence). Trimming removed 1 base from V and 5 bases from J; junction bases left unmatched: 11. The CDR3 covers 18 residues. The CDR3 reads CASSLVGTSGVGADEQYF. The CDR3 nucleotides are TGTGCCAGCAGCTTAGTCGGGACTAGCGGGGTTGGTGCGGACGAGCAGTACTTC.

V usage is TRBV19 and J usage is TRBJ2-7; 9 nucleotides match TRBD2. Germline V gene lookup returns CDR1 LNHDA and CDR2 SQIVND (reference sequence). The CDR3 consists of 15 residues. J was trimmed by 3 bases and V by 3 bases; bases with no gene match: 6. CDR3 sequence: CASSIASGAHYEQYF. CDR3 DNA: TGTGCCAGTAGTATCGCTAGCGGGGCTCACTACGAGCAGTACTTC. The full variable domain, its missing parts supplied by reference TRBV19 and TRBJ2-7, is DGGITQSPKYLFRKEGQNVTLSCEQNLNHDAMYWYRQDPGQGLRLIYYSQIVNDFQKGDIAEGYSVSREKKESFPLTVTSAQKNPTAFYLCASSIASGAHYEQYFGPGTRLTVT.

The CDR3 reads CASSLTGEIQETQYF. Here the CDR3 DNA reads TGCGCCAGCAGCTTGACAGGGGAAATTCAAGAGACCCAGTACTTC. The chain uses TRBV5-1 and TRBJ2-5, with 7 nucleotides matching TRBD1. J gave up 2 bases and V 1 base, and 5 bases lay outside the gene matches. Per the germline V gene, CDR1 is SGHRS and CDR2 is YFSETQ. The CDR3 contains 15 residues.